The T cell receptor beta chain under discussion was sequenced for a study of blood T cell repertoires in COVID-19. For the study at large: Whether acute or convalescent, the COVID-19 samples came from the United States, Italy and Spain. Nucleic acid was either cDNA or gDNA, and it came from T cells, B-cell-depleted T cells, or PBMCs.

V dropped 3 bases and J dropped 7; count of bases not matched to a gene: 2. Germline-derived CDR1 and CDR2 are SGHTA and FQGNSA. The CDR3 spans 15 residues. In the original workflow: The assay estimated nucleated cells by amplifying reference gene primers. Produced via immunoSEQ multiplex PCR; TCRdb's table is partial and in-frame only. The V and J calls and the clone size are those of that table, but D and trimming were determined from the DNA. The table records approximately 150,000 clones, over 80% of them present only once. The clonotype originates from a man between 65 and 79 years old who had recovered from COVID-19. The chain carries TRBV7-2 and TRBJ2-1, with 14 bases aligning to TRBD2. Sequencing was performed on peripheral blood. CDR3 amino acids: CASSFRTSGRNEQFF. CDR3 in DNA: TGTGCCAGCAGCTTTCGGACTAGCGGGAGGAATGAGCAGTTCTTC. The whole variable domain, remainder taken from reference TRBV7-2 and TRBJ2-1, is GAGVSQSPSNKVTEKGKDVELRCDPISGHTALYWYRQSLGQGLEFLIYFQGNSAPDKSGLPSDRFSAERTGGSVSTLTIQRTQQEDSAVYLCASSFRTSGRNEQFFGPGTRLTVL.